This entry is about one T cell receptor beta chain. This entry is derived from a study of blood T cell repertoires in COVID-19. The overall study: Acute and convalescent COVID-19 samples came from the United States, Italy and Spain.

Only in-frame clones appear in the TCRdb table, and some are missing; sequencing was by immunoSEQ multiplex PCR. The sample lists approximately 200,000 clones, 70% to 90% occurring once. Trimming took 3 bases from V and 7 from J, leaving 12 bases between them. The CDR3 totals 14 residues. CDR1 and CDR2 (germline): SEHNR, FQNEAQ (reference sequence). The sequenced sample was peripheral blood. This chain connects TRBV7-9 to TRBJ2-2; possible D gene TRBD2, 6 bases. The source of this sequence is a woman younger than 45 with acute or convalescent COVID-19. CDR3 sequence reads: CASSLGDFLGELFF. The DNA of the CDR3 is TGTGCCAGCAGCTTGGGGGACTTCCTCGGGGAGCTGTTTTTT.